Reported below is one T cell receptor beta chain. The CDR3 has 15 amino acids. Looked up from germline, CDR1 is MGHRA and CDR2 is YSYEKL. Unmatched junction bases numbered 4, after V lost 4 bases and J lost 4 bases. TCRdb independently ran MiXCR on the 5' RACE reads; one entry per CDR3 protein. The sample gives around 350,000 distinct CDR3 sequences, approximately 10% of which show up once; 15% to 20% is in the top ten. The data belong to a study of T cells after yellow fever vaccination. Study summary: With SMART-Seq v4 Ultra Low Input, the fractions containing low cell numbers were prepared.

The TCR originated in a man aged 18 to 29 who received the YFV17D yellow fever vaccine. V and J are TRBV4-1 and TRBJ1-4; 9 nucleotides align to TRBD1. The sequencing here drew on PBMCs, taken on the day of the first yellow fever vaccination. Written as DNA, the CDR3 is TGCGCCAGCAGCCTACCGGGACAGGGTAATGAAAAACTGTTTTTT. Its protein product is CASSLPGQGNEKLFF.